This T cell receptor beta chain was captured in a study of vaccination and CD4 T cells after COVID-19. Study in general: The stimulating agents, overlapping spike peptides, came from SARS-CoV-2, HCoV-NL63, HCoV-OC43 and HCoV-229E.

A remark on this clonotype: Antigen: not known.

At the Johns Hopkins FTIC core, DNA taken from cultured CD4+ T cells was sequenced by way of the Oncomine TCR Beta short-read assay. Using the QIAamp micro DNA kit, genomic DNA was extracted from the CD4+ T cells that had been cultured. TCRdb re-called the PCR reads with MiXCR, one entry per CDR3 protein. The repertoire consists of 17,000 or so distinct CDR3 sequences, with around two fifths occurring once and the leading ten covering over 6.5%. This sample's treatment: approximately 9-day PBMC culture with coronavirus spike peptide pools or control peptides (ViraFEST assay). Following expansion of antigen-specific T cells with peptide pools, ViraFEST then sequenced TCRs. Overall study findings and caveats: The median proportion of reactive clones detected only post-vaccination in convalescent patients was around 86%.

The CDR3 runs 13 residues. Trimming stripped 6 bases from V and 9 bases from J, with 12 bases between. The germline gives CDR1 MNHNS, CDR2 SASEGT. The sequence was obtained from a human donor who had recovered from COVID-19. Here the sequenced sample was CD4+ T cells from blood, cultured in vitro, taken after SARS-CoV-2 vaccination. The chain couples TRBV6-1 to TRBJ1-6; unclear D gene. The CDR3 bases are TGTGCCAGCAGCCTAAACGTGGGTTCACCCCTCCACTTT. Amino acid sequence: CASSLNVGSPLHF.